These 18 T cell receptor beta chains were sequenced from one sample in a study of beta chain features in type 1 diabetes. Since all of the isolated RNA was reverse transcribed, expressed TCRB transcripts were what got sequenced. Clones were sequenced by immunoSEQ multiplex PCR, and TCRdb holds only the in-frame ones, with some missing. The table lists about 28,000 clones, roughly three fifths of them singletons. Study results and caveats: Patients with Type 1 diabetes showed moderately but significantly shorter TCRB CDR3s in all four CD4+ subsets.

Their target antigens are unknown. Sequenced: Tregs from blood. Source of these receptors: a young woman with type 1 diabetes.

The CDR3 DNA reads as TGCGCCAGCAGCTTGGCCGGCGGGGCCTACAATGAGCAGTTCTTC. Amino acids: CASSLAGGAYNEQFF. This chain uses TRBV5-1 with TRBJ2-1; a weak D match, TRBD2 (6 bases). Germline-derived CDR1 and CDR2 are SGHRS and YFSETQ. There are 15 residues in the CDR3. Trimming left V 0 bases short and J 2 bases short, with 9 bases between. Together with reference TRBV5-1 and TRBJ2-1, the CDR3 gives the full variable domain: KAGVTQTPRYLIKTRGQQVTLSCSPISGHRSVSWYQQTPGQGLQFLFEYFSETQRNKGNFPGRFSGRQFSNSRSEMNVSTLELGDSALYLCASSLAGGAYNEQFFGPGTRLTVL.

CDR3 region: CASSTVGTDTQYF. CDR3 bases: TGTGCCAGCAGCACAGTTGGCACAGATACGCAGTATTTT. The chain couples TRBV7-9 to TRBJ2-3; no clear D. The CDR3 sequence is 13 residues long. Germline V gene lookup returns CDR1 SEHNR and CDR2 FQNEAQ (reference sequence). V dropped 5 bases and J dropped 1 base, with 7 bases sitting between them.

The rearrangement joins TRBV30 to TRBJ1-1; 8 bases line up with TRBD1. Germline trimming cut 4 bases from V and 8 bases from J; bases unmatched to any gene: 3. The CDR3 covers 11 residues. Germline values: CDR1 GTSNPN, CDR2 SVGIG (reference sequence). CDR3 coding DNA: TGTGCCTGGACGGACAGGGAGGAAGCTTTCTTT. Translation: CAWTDREEAFF. Full variable domain (outside the CDR3, taken from reference TRBV30 and TRBJ1-1): SQTIHQWPATLVQPVGSPLSLECTVEGTSNPNLYWYRQAAGRGLQLLFYSVGIGQISSEVPQNLSASRPQDRQFILSSKKLLLSDSGFYLCAWTDREEAFFGQGTRLTVV.

The J gene is TRBJ1-2, the V gene TRBV7-9; D is undetermined. This CDR3 region has 14 residues. V was trimmed by 3 bases and J by 3 bases, leaving 11 bases between them. Germline V lookup: CDR1 SEHNR, CDR2 FQNEAQ (reference sequence). The CDR3 loop is CASSLGGPYYGYTF. The CDR3, as DNA: TGTGCCAGCAGCTTGGGAGGGCCCTACTATGGCTACACCTTC.

This rearrangement joins TRBV5-6 to TRBJ2-5; 8 nucleotides match TRBD2. Germline loops: CDR1 SGHDT, CDR2 YYEEEE. This CDR3 region has 14 residues. With V trimmed by 3 bases and J by 5 bases, 6 bases remained unmatched. The CDR3 nucleotides are TGTGCCAGCAGCTCACTAATAGCGGGGGAGACCCAGTACTTC. Translating gives CASSSLIAGETQYF. Full variable domain (rest looked up from reference TRBV5-6 and TRBJ2-5): DAGVTQSPTHLIKTRGQQVTLRCSPKSGHDTVSWYQQALGQGPQFIFQYYEEEERQRGNFPDRFSGHQFPNYSSELNVNALLLGDSALYLCASSSLIAGETQYFGPGTRLLVL.

About this clone itself: Other DNA sequences from this sample encode an identical CDR3 as well. The CDR3 is CASSPYSYNEQFF. DNA for the CDR3: TGTGCCAGTAGTCCGTACTCCTACAATGAGCAGTTCTTC. V is TRBV19 and J is TRBJ2-1; D gene ambiguous. Germline values: CDR1 LNHDA, CDR2 SQIVND (reference sequence). CDR3 size: 13 residues. Trimming took 5 bases from V and 0 from J, leaving 5 bases between them.

By its share, this clone is medium-sized. V usage is TRBV11-2 and J usage is TRBJ1-3; D ambiguous. The CDR3 runs to 12 residues. Germline assignment: CDR1 SGHAT and CDR2 FQNNGV. V was trimmed by 4 bases and J by 9 bases, leaving 10 bases between them. The CDR3 region is CASSSPPSTIYF. In DNA, the CDR3 is TGTGCCAGCAGCTCGCCCCCGAGCACCATATATTTT.

The chain links TRBV29-1 to TRBJ1-1; D is unresolved. Trimming removed 1 base from V and 2 bases from J, with 11 bases in between. Germline V gene lookup returns CDR1 SQVTM and CDR2 ANQGSEA. The CDR3 is 14 residues long. The CDR3 loop is CSVEGEAGNTEAFF. DNA for the CDR3: TGCAGCGTTGAAGGAGAAGCAGGCAACACTGAAGCTTTCTTT.

The chain joins TRBV28 to TRBJ2-1; 9 bases match TRBD2. There are 14 residues in the CDR3. V dropped 8 bases and J dropped 8; count of bases not matched to a gene: 10. Germline CDR1 reads MDHEN; CDR2 reads SYDVKM. The CDR3 reads CASGPSGISDEQFF. Here the CDR3 DNA reads TGTGCCAGCGGGCCTAGCGGGATAAGCGATGAGCAGTTCTTC.

Judged by abundance, this clone is medium-sized. The genes are TRBV7-9 and TRBJ1-2; D is perhaps TRBD1 (5 bases). The germline gives CDR1 SEHNR, CDR2 FQNEAQ (reference sequence). The CDR3 spans 11 residues. V lost 8 bases and J 5 bases, leaving 9 bases between the germline ends. The CDR3 reads CASGRGYGYTF. For the CDR3, the DNA is TGTGCCAGCGGTCGGGGGTATGGCTACACCTTC.

This chain uses TRBV7-2 with TRBJ2-3; a weak D match, TRBD2 (6 bases). The V gene lost 1 base and the J gene lost 2 bases, with 10 bases spanning the gap. CDR1 is SGHTA, CDR2 FQGNSA, per germline. CDR3 length: 15 amino acids. In DNA, the CDR3 is TGTGCCAGCAGCTTAGGTAGCGGATTCACAGATACGCAGTATTTT. Its protein product is CASSLGSGFTDTQYF.

In this sample, this clone turned up a few times. V usage is TRBV18 and J usage is TRBJ2-1; 9 positions match TRBD2. In germline, CDR1 is KGHSH, CDR2 LQKENI. With V trimmed by 0 bases and J by 1 base, 4 bases remained unmatched. CDR3 length: 17 amino acids. CDR3 sequence reads: CASSPPSSGASYNEQFF. As DNA, the CDR3 is TGTGCCAGCTCACCACCTTCTAGCGGGGCGTCCTACAATGAGCAGTTCTTC.

This clone showed up just once. The CDR3 spells CASNFAQGNQPQHF. The DNA of the CDR3 is TGTGCCAGCAATTTTGCACAGGGAAATCAGCCCCAGCATTTT. This chain links TRBV2 with TRBJ1-5; tentatively, D is TRBD1 (6 bases). Trimming pared 7 bases from V and 4 bases from J, leaving 14 bases between. Germline V CDR1 and CDR2: SNHLY, FYNNEI. The CDR3 is made up of 14 amino acids. Complete variable domain (other parts from reference TRBV2 and TRBJ1-5): EPEVTQTPSHQVTQMGQEVILRCVPISNHLYFYWYRQILGQKVEFLVSFYNNEISEKSEIFDDQFSVERPDGSNFTLKIRSTKLEDSAMYFCASNFAQGNQPQHFGDGTRLSIL.

The rearrangement joins TRBV5-4 to TRBJ2-2; tentative D call: TRBD1 (5 bases). V was shortened by 4 bases and J by 5 bases, with 21 bases between the two germline ends. Germline V gene sequence: CDR1 SGHNT, CDR2 YYREEE (reference sequence). This CDR3 has 17 amino acids. The CDR3 spells CASSQGVGPTGTGELFF. In DNA form, the CDR3 reads TGTGCCAGCAGCCAAGGGGTGGGCCCTACGGGTACCGGGGAGCTGTTTTTT. Full variable domain (rest looked up from reference TRBV5-4 and TRBJ2-2): ETGVTQSPTHLIKTRGQQVTLRCSSQSGHNTVSWYQQALGQGPQFIFQYYREEENGRGNFPPRFSGLQFPNYSSELNVNALELDDSALYLCASSQGVGPTGTGELFFGEGSRLTVL.

The CDR3 region is CASSEQQNSYNEQFF. The CDR3 bases are TGTGCCAGCAGTGAGCAACAAAACTCCTACAATGAGCAGTTCTTC. The J gene is TRBJ2-1, the V gene TRBV2; no firm D call. Germline loops: CDR1 SNHLY, CDR2 FYNNEI. Trimming removed 3 bases from V and 0 bases from J, with 9 bases in between. CDR3 length: 15 residues.

V usage is TRBV13 and J usage is TRBJ2-7; 7 bases map to TRBD1. Per germline, CDR1 PRHDT and CDR2 FYEKMQ (reference sequence). V trimming: 5 bases; J trimming: 2 bases; junction bases outside the gene matches: 6. This CDR3 has 14 amino acids. CDR3 protein: CASSEDRRTYEQYF. The DNA of the CDR3 is TGTGCCAGCAGCGAGGACAGGCGAACCTACGAGCAGTACTTC.

The genes are TRBV29-1 and TRBJ2-1; TRBD1 matches 9 bases. V gave up 4 bases and J gave up 6 bases; unmatched junction bases: 4. Per germline, CDR1 SQVTM and CDR2 ANQGSEA. The CDR3 length is 13 residues. This CDR3 reads CSVVVTGGNEQFF. The DNA of the CDR3 is TGCAGCGTTGTGGTGACAGGGGGCAATGAGCAGTTCTTC.

The chain links TRBV6-5 to TRBJ1-6, with 8 bases identical to TRBD1. V lost 0 bases to trimming and J lost 10 bases; unmatched junction nucleotides: 8. CDR1 and CDR2 (germline): MNHEY, SVGAGI. This CDR3 has 16 residues. CDR3 loop: CASSYSTWDRTSPLHF. The CDR3 DNA reads as TGTGCCAGCAGTTACTCCACCTGGGACAGGACCTCACCCCTCCACTTT.